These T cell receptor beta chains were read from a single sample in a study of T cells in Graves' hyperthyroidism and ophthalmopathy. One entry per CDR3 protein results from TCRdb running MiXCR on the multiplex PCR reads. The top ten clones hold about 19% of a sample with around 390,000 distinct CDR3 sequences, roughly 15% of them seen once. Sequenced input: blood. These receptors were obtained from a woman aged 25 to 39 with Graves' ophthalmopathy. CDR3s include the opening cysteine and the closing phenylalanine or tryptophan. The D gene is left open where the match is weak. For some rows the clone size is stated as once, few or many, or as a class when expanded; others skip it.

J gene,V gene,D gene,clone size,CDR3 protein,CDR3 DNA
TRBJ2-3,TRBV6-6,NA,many,CASSYFQVGGAGDTQYF,TGTGCCAGCAGTTACTTCCAAGTGGGGGGGGCGGGAGATACGCAGTATTTT
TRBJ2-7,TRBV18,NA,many,CASSQGPGTLSYEQYF,TGTGCCAGCTCACAAGGGCCGGGAACACTCTCCTACGAGCAGTACTTC
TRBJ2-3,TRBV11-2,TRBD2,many,CASSLEGASGADTQYF,TGTGCCAGCAGCTTAGAAGGGGCTAGCGGGGCAGATACGCAGTATTTT
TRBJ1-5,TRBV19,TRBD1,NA,CASSFPGQTFRGGNQPQHF,TGTGCCAGTAGTTTCCCGGGACAGACCTTTCGGGGGGGCAATCAGCCCCAGCATTTT
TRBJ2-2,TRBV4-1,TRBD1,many,CASSQERQGASANTGELFF,TGCGCCAGCAGCCAAGAACGACAGGGGGCGAGCGCGAACACCGGGGAGCTGTTTTTT
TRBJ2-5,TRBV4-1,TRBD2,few,CASSQDDTTGTSESETQYF,TGCGCCAGCAGCCAAGATGACACCACCGGGACTAGCGAGTCAGAGACCCAGTACTTC
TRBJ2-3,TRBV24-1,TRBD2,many,CATSDLGTSGGDTQYF,TGTGCCACCAGTGACCTGGGGACTAGCGGGGGTGATACGCAGTATTTT
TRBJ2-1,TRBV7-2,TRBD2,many,CASSLGGLARPNEQFF,TGTGCCAGCAGCTTAGGGGGACTAGCGAGACCCAATGAGCAGTTCTTC
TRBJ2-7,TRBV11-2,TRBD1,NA,CASSFLPGQEFYEQYF,TGTGCCAGCAGCTTCTTACCGGGACAGGAGTTCTACGAGCAGTACTTC
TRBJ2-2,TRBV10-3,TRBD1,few,CASEQGAGNTGELFF,TGTGCCTCCGAACAGGGGGCAGGGAACACCGGGGAGCTGTTTTTT
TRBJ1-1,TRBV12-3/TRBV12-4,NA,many,CASSFGGYQGLGAFF,TGTGCCAGCAGTTTCGGTGGGTACCAGGGCCTTGGAGCTTTCTTT
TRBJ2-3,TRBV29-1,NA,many,CSVEDPSGIVTDTQYF,TGCAGCGTTGAAGATCCCTCGGGGATAGTCACAGATACGCAGTATTTT
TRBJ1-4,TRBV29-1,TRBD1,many,CSVGGTGDGEKLFF,TGCAGCGTGGGGGGGACAGGGGACGGCGAAAAACTGTTTTTT
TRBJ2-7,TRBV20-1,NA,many,CSARGTSYYEQYF,TGCAGTGCTAGGGGGACATCTTACTACGAGCAGTACTTC
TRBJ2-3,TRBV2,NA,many,CASPLRIETDTQYF,TGTGCCAGCCCTCTTCGGATTGAGACAGATACGCAGTATTTT
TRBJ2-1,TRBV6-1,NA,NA,CASSELTGKYNEQFF,TGTGCCAGCAGTGAATTAACAGGGAAATACAATGAGCAGTTCTTC
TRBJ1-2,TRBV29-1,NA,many,CSVVSGTYGYTF,TGCAGCGTTGTCAGCGGGACCTATGGCTACACCTTC
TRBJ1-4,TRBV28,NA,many,CASTSSPGGEGGEKLFF,TGTGCCAGCACCAGTTCCCCTGGGGGGGAGGGTGGAGAAAAACTGTTTTTT
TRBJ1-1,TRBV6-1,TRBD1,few,CASSRQGDEAFF,TGTGCCAGCAGCCGACAGGGGGATGAAGCTTTCTTT
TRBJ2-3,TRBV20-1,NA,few,CSARYDRDTQYF,TGCAGTGCTAGGTACGATCGAGATACGCAGTATTTT
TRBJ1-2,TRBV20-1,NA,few,CSPRDGYTF,TGCAGTCCAAGAGATGGCTACACCTTC
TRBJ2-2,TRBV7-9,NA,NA,CATLSGGIGELFF,TGTGCCACCCTATCAGGGGGGATCGGGGAGCTGTTTTTT
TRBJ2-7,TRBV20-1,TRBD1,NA,CSARGGTAYEQYF,TGCAGTGCTAGAGGTGGGACAGCCTACGAGCAGTACTTC
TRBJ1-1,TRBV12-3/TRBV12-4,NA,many,CASSFVRNTEAFF,TGTGCCAGCAGTTTTGTACGGAACACTGAAGCTTTCTTT
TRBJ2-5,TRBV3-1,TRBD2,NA,CASSQGTSGPQETQYF,TGTGCCAGCAGCCAAGGGACTAGCGGGCCCCAAGAGACCCAGTACTTC
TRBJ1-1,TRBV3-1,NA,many,CASSLGAAGTEAFF,TGTGCCAGCAGCCTTGGGGCGGCTGGCACTGAAGCTTTCTTT
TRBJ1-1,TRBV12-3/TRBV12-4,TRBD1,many,CASSFTLGSRTGATEAFF,TGTGCCAGCAGTTTTACACTGGGTTCGAGGACAGGAGCCACTGAAGCTTTCTTT
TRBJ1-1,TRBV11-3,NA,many,CASSLENSQGNTEAFF,TGTGCCAGCAGCTTAGAGAACAGTCAGGGGAACACTGAAGCTTTCTTT
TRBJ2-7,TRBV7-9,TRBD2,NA,CASSPLGSGGPSYEQYF,TGTGCCAGCAGCCCCCTGGGGTCGGGGGGGCCCTCCTACGAGCAGTACTTC
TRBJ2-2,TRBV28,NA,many,CASSLFSRTGELFF,TGTGCCAGCAGTTTATTTAGTCGCACCGGGGAGCTGTTTTTT
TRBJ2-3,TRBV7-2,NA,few,CASSLLGKQYF,TGTGCCAGCAGCTTATTAGGGAAGCAGTATTTT
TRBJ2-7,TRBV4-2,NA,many,CASSQDLTASKPYEQYF,TGTGCCAGCAGCCAAGATCTAACGGCCTCTAAACCCTACGAGCAGTACTTC
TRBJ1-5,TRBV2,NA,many,CASSVFRVPIQPQHF,TGTGCCAGCAGTGTCTTCAGGGTACCAATTCAGCCCCAGCATTTT
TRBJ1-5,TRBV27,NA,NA,CASSLYGGRRNQPQHF,TGTGCCAGCAGTTTATATGGGGGGCGGCGAAATCAGCCCCAGCATTTT
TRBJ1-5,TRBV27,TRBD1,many,CASSFTRTGPMQPQHF,TGTGCCAGCAGTTTTACTCGGACAGGGCCAATGCAGCCCCAGCATTTT